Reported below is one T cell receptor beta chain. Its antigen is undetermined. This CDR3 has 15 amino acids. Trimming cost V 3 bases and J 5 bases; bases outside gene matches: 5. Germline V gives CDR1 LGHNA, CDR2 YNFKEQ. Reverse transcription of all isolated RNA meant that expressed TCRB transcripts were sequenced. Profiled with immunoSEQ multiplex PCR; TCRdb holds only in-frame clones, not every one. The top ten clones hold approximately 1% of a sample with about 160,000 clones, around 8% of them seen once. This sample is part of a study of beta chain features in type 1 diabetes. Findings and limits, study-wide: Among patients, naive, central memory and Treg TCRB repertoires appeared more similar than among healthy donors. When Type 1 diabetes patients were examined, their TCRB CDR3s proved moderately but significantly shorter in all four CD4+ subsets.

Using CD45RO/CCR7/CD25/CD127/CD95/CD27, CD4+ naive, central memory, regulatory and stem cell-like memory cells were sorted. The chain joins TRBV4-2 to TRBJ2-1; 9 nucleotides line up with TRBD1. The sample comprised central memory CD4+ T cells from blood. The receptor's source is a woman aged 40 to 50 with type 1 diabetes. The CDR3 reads CASSQGQGNDNEQFF. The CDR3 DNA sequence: TGTGCCAGCAGCCAGGGACAGGGAAACGACAATGAGCAGTTCTTC.